One and the same sample provided the 27 T cell receptor beta chains below, sequenced in a study of human T cells and chemical hapten exposure. TCRdb redid the calling of the RACE reads with MiXCR, one entry per CDR3 protein. In the table there are about 160,000 distinct CDR3 sequences, roughly a quarter of which are singletons. The time point is: patch test 3, about 24 weeks after DPC sensitization. Specified treatment: therapeutic diphenylcyclopropenone sensitization with weekly scalp DPC. The sample here was whole blood, taken in connection with sensitization to the hapten diphenylcyclopropenone (DPC). Every receptor here comes from a woman under 30 with alopecia areata. Some clones in this sample may be carry-over from other donors' samples.

The chain employs TRBV12-3 or TRBV12-4 and TRBJ2-1; 11 nucleotides match TRBD1. The CDR3 extends over 14 amino acids. Germline trimming cut 6 bases from V and 7 bases from J; bases unmatched to any gene: 5. The CDR3 bases are TGTGCCAGCAGCCGGACAGGGGGCATAAATGAGCAGTTCTTC. Protein product: CASSRTGGINEQFF.

The sample holds a few counts of this clonotype. The chain joins TRBV29-1 to TRBJ2-3; D may be TRBD2 (5 bases). The CDR3 contains 11 residues. The V gene lost 4 bases and the J gene lost 8 bases, with 10 bases spanning the gap. Looked up from germline, CDR1 is SQVTM and CDR2 is ANQGSEA. The CDR3 region is CSVALAGTQYF. The CDR3 bases are TGCAGCGTTGCTCTGGCGGGTACGCAGTATTTT.

The chain couples TRBV6-2 or TRBV6-3 to TRBJ2-1, with TRBD2 matching over 11 bases. Germline V lookup: CDR1 MNHEY, CDR2 SVGEGT. The CDR3 length is 17 residues. V trimming: 0 bases; J trimming: 4 bases; junction bases outside the gene matches: 5. The DNA for the CDR3 is TGTGCCAGCAGTTACTCAAGGGGACTAGCGGTGTACAATGAGCAGTTCTTC. Translating gives CASSYSRGLAVYNEQFF.

The chain joins TRBV7-9 to TRBJ2-5; D gene unclear. The germline V gene has CDR1 SEHNR and CDR2 FQNEAQ (reference sequence). This CDR3 contains 13 residues. The ends were cut back, 6 bases at V and 5 bases at J, with 13 bases in the middle. In DNA form, the CDR3 reads TGTGCCAGCAGATGGTCGGGCGAGGAGACCCAGTACTTC. Translating gives CASRWSGEETQYF.

This clonotype was observed a few times. CDR3 residues: CSASQLHGYTF. The CDR3 bases are TGCAGTGCTAGTCAACTCCATGGCTACACCTTC. This chain connects TRBV20-1 to TRBJ1-2; unclear D gene. Germline assignment: CDR1 DFQATT and CDR2 SNEGSKA (reference sequence). Trimming stripped 3 bases from V and 6 bases from J, with 8 bases between. The length of the CDR3 is 11 residues.

This clonotype appeared a few times. V and J are TRBV7-2 and TRBJ2-6, with D uncertain. V lost 5 bases, J lost 6 bases, and 14 bases lay in between. Germline assignment: CDR1 SGHTA and CDR2 FQGNSA. This CDR3 comprises 15 residues. The CDR3 sequence is CASSPDGFQANVLTF. The CDR3, as DNA: TGTGCCAGCAGCCCGGACGGTTTTCAGGCCAACGTCCTGACTTTC. Full variable domain (outside the CDR3, taken from reference TRBV7-2 and TRBJ2-6): GAGVSQSPSNKVTEKGKDVELRCDPISGHTALYWYRQSLGQGLEFLIYFQGNSAPDKSGLPSDRFSAERTGGSVSTLTIQRTQQEDSAVYLCASSPDGFQANVLTFGAGSRLTVL.

This clonotype was counted only a few times. At one of its ends the junction is not consistent with the germline gene, which may arise from a read error. The gene calls are TRBV7-2 and TRBJ1-1; tentatively, D is TRBD1 (6 bases). Per germline, CDR1 SGHTA and CDR2 FQGNSA. The CDR3 runs to 11 residues. CDR3 DNA: TGTGCCAGCAGCCCAGACCCCAGACAGGTTTTC. It codes for CASSPDPRQVF.

This sequence joins TRBV30 and TRBJ1-2; unclear D gene. The V gene lost 0 bases and the J gene lost 2 bases, with 10 bases spanning the gap. The length of the CDR3 is 14 residues. CDR1 is GTSNPN and CDR2 is SVGIG in the germline V gene (reference sequence). CDR3 in amino acids: CAWSVDAGNYGYTF. Here the CDR3 DNA reads TGTGCCTGGAGTGTGGACGCAGGCAACTATGGCTACACCTTC.

This clonotype was recorded many times. The V call is TRBV7-2, the J call TRBJ1-5; 7 bases agree with TRBD1. Per the germline V gene, CDR1 is SGHTA and CDR2 is FQGNSA. After removal of 1 base from V and 3 bases from J, the junction contained 3 bases not matched to a gene. The CDR3 loop spans 15 amino acids. The CDR3 coding sequence is TGTGCCAGCAGCTTAGGCCAGGGGGACAATCAGCCCCAGCATTTT. Protein product: CASSLGQGDNQPQHF.

This clonotype was detected a few times. The V and J genes are TRBV7-2 and TRBJ2-1; 7 bases map to TRBD2. This CDR3 contains 16 residues. The germline V gene encodes CDR1 SGHTA and CDR2 FQGNSA. Trimming removed 3 bases from V and 2 bases from J; junction bases left unmatched: 7. The CDR3, as DNA: TGTGCCAGCAGCTTTTGGAGAGCGGGGCCCTACAATGAGCAGTTCTTC. Protein: CASSFWRAGPYNEQFF.

The chain uses TRBV10-3 and TRBJ2-7, with TRBD1 matching 10 bases. The CDR3 has 14 residues. Germline CDR1 and CDR2: ENHRY and SYGVKD. V shed 8 bases and J 0 bases; nucleotides not matched to a gene: 4. The CDR3 region is CAIGTGDNSYEQYF. As DNA, the CDR3 is TGTGCCATCGGGACAGGGGATAACTCCTACGAGCAGTACTTC.

The rearrangement links TRBV6-2 or TRBV6-3 to TRBJ2-7; D is possibly TRBD2 (6 bases). Trimming took off 0 bases at V and 6 bases at J, with 24 bases between the two ends. CDR1 MNHEY and CDR2 SVGEGT come from the germline V gene. The CDR3 runs to 18 residues. The CDR3 sequence: CASSYSEHGSAHPSEQYF. The CDR3 DNA sequence: TGTGCCAGCAGTTACTCCGAGCACGGGAGTGCACATCCCTCCGAGCAGTACTTC.

The V and J genes are TRBV15 and TRBJ2-1; TRBD2 matches 8 bases. CDR1 and CDR2 (germline): LNHNV, YYDKDF (reference sequence). CDR3 size: 16 residues. After removal of 3 bases from V and 5 bases from J, the junction contained 9 bases not matched to a gene. The CDR3 loop is CATSSVLADGHNEQFF. CDR3 DNA sequence: TGTGCCACCAGCAGTGTACTAGCGGACGGACACAATGAGCAGTTCTTC.

This sequence joins TRBV10-2 and TRBJ2-5; perhaps TRBD2 as D (6 bases). Germline V gene data show CDR1 as WSHSY and CDR2 as SAAADI. The CDR3 extends over 16 amino acids. The germline V and J ends were trimmed by 6 bases and 4 bases, with 21 bases remaining between them. In DNA form, the CDR3 reads TGCGCCAGCAGCTCCCTGGGCGGGGCCCTTCTAGAGACCCAGTACTTC. It codes for CASSSLGGALLETQYF.

In this sample, this clonotype turned up a few times. The V gene is TRBV29-1, the J gene TRBJ1-2; D gene ambiguous. The CDR3 sequence is 13 residues long. Germline assignment: CDR1 SQVTM and CDR2 ANQGSEA. Trimming left V 7 bases short and J 5 bases short, with 17 bases between. CDR3 sequence reads: CSAGSYRGYGYTF. CDR3 coding DNA: TGCAGCGCCGGGAGTTACCGAGGGTATGGCTACACCTTC.

This clonotype showed up just a few times. This chain connects TRBV24-1 to TRBJ2-3, with TRBD1 identical over 9 bases. Germline V gene sequence: CDR1 KGHDR, CDR2 SFDVKD. The CDR3 sequence is 16 residues long. Losses at the gene ends were 4 bases for V and 7 bases for J; bases not matched to a gene: 11. The CDR3 is CATSEIRDRVRNTQYF. The CDR3 coding sequence is TGTGCCACCAGTGAGATACGGGACAGGGTGAGGAATACGCAGTATTTT.

This clonotype has just a few counts. The CDR3, as DNA: TGTGCCAGCAGCTTTGGTTTGGAGACCCAGTACTTC. It specifies CASSFGLETQYF. This chain joins TRBV7-2 and TRBJ2-5, with no clear D. Germline CDR1 SGHTA, CDR2 FQGNSA. V shed 3 bases and J shed 5 bases, with 7 bases lying between them. The CDR3 has 12 amino acids.

This clonotype showed up just a few times. This chain connects TRBV20-1 to TRBJ2-1; possible D gene TRBD2, 5 bases. This CDR3 region has 10 residues. Trimming left V 6 bases short and J 7 bases short, with 7 bases between. CDR1 and CDR2 from the germline V gene are DFQATT and SNEGSKA (reference sequence). The CDR3 loop reads CSAKRNEQFF. The CDR3 DNA reads TGCAGTGCCAAGCGGAATGAGCAGTTCTTC.

This clonotype was counted a few times. The chain combines TRBV14 with TRBJ2-7; 8 bases match TRBD2. The germline CDR1 and CDR2 sequences are SGHDN and FVKESK. The CDR3 has 14 residues. V trimming: 6 bases; J trimming: 1 base; junction bases outside the gene matches: 5. The CDR3 bases are TGTGCCAGCAGTCTAGCGGGTCTGTCCTACGAGCAGTACTTC. Translated, it gives CASSLAGLSYEQYF.

This clonotype was counted only a few times. V usage is TRBV6-2 or TRBV6-3 and J usage is TRBJ2-7; TRBD1 is a possible D gene (5 bases). Germline CDR1 MNHEY, CDR2 SVGEGT. V lost 7 bases and J lost 0, with 13 bases in between. The CDR3 sequence is 14 residues long. Here the CDR3 reads CASTSPTDSYEQYF. The CDR3 nucleotides are TGTGCCAGCACATCCCCGACAGACTCCTACGAGCAGTACTTC.

This clonotype was detected only a few times. This chain links TRBV4-3 with TRBJ2-3; D not certain. CDR3 length equals 14 residues. Per the germline V gene, CDR1 is LGHNA and CDR2 is YSLEER. Between the trimmed V and J ends, which lost 0 bases and 1 base, there was a span of 5 bases. CDR3 amino acids: CASSQDGRTDTQYF. The CDR3 DNA is TGCGCCAGCAGCCAAGACGGGCGCACAGATACGCAGTATTTT.

This clonotype was observed a few times. V and J are TRBV20-1 and TRBJ2-7; no clear D gene. CDR3 length: 15 residues. Germline lookup yields CDR1 DFQATT and CDR2 SNEGSKA (reference sequence). Trimming removed 1 base at V and 0 bases at J, with 13 bases between. The CDR3 reads CSARGTTHLSYEQYF. CDR3 DNA: TGCAGTGCTAGAGGAACTACGCATCTCTCCTACGAGCAGTACTTC.

The chain links TRBV6-6 to TRBJ1-2; D remains unclear. Germline CDR1 reads MNHNY; CDR2 reads SVGAGI (reference sequence). V was pared by 7 bases and J by 4 bases, with 13 bases between. CDR3 size: 13 residues. The CDR3 DNA is TGTGCCAGCACCCCGCAAGGCATCTATGGCTACACCTTC. Its protein product is CASTPQGIYGYTF.

The chain joins TRBV4-2 to TRBJ2-7; 7 bases line up with TRBD1. The CDR3 runs to 15 residues. Germline V lookup: CDR1 LGHNA, CDR2 YNFKEQ. The ends lost 1 base at V and 0 bases at J; junction bases unmatched: 3. The CDR3 reads CASSQGQGSSYEQYF. The CDR3 region has the DNA TGTGCCAGCAGCCAAGGACAGGGAAGCTCCTACGAGCAGTACTTC.

The CDR3 loop reads CASSFRGQGDDTQYF. For the CDR3, the DNA is TGCGCCAGCAGCTTTAGGGGACAGGGAGACGATACGCAGTATTTT. The gene calls are TRBV5-1 and TRBJ2-3; 9 bases map to TRBD1. Trimming took 2 bases from V and 6 from J; bases not matched to a gene: 7. Germline values: CDR1 SGHRS, CDR2 YFSETQ. The CDR3 consists of 15 residues. Based on the CDR3 plus reference TRBV5-1 and TRBJ2-3, the full variable domain is KAGVTQTPRYLIKTRGQQVTLSCSPISGHRSVSWYQQTPGQGLQFLFEYFSETQRNKGNFPGRFSGRQFSNSRSEMNVSTLELGDSALYLCASSFRGQGDDTQYFGPGTRLTVL.

The rearrangement links TRBV6-2 or TRBV6-3 to TRBJ1-1; D call uncertain. Trimming removed 2 bases from V and 2 bases from J, with 6 bases in between. In germline, CDR1 is MNHEY, CDR2 SVGEGT. There are 13 residues in the CDR3. The CDR3 is CASSYRANTEAFF. Here the CDR3 DNA reads TGTGCCAGCAGTTACAGAGCTAACACTGAAGCTTTCTTT.

The V gene is TRBV7-9, the J gene TRBJ1-2; D is unresolved. The ends were cut back, 5 bases at V and 4 bases at J, with 11 bases in the middle. CDR1 and CDR2 from the germline V gene are SEHNR and FQNEAQ (reference sequence). This CDR3 contains 13 residues. The CDR3 sequence is CASSSGRRYGYTF. The CDR3 nucleotides read TGTGCCAGCAGCAGCGGACGGCGCTATGGCTACACCTTC.